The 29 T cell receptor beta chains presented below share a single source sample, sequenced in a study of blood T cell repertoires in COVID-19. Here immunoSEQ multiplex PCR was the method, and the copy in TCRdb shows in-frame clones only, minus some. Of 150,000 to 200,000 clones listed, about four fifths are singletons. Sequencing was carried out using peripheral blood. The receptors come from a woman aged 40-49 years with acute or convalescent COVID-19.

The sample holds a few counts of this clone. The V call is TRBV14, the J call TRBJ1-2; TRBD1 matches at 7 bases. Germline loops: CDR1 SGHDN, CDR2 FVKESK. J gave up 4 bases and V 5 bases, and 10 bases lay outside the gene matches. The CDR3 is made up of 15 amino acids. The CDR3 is CASSYGDSRGYGYTF. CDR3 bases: TGTGCCAGCAGCTACGGGGACAGTCGGGGCTATGGCTACACCTTC.

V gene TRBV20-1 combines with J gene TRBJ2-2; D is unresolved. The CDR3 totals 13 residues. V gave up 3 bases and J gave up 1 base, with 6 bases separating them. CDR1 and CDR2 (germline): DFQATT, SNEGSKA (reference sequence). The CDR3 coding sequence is TGCAGTGCTAGTTTCGTGAACACCGGGGAGCTGTTTTTT. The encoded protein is CSASFVNTGELFF.

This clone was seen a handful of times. CDR3 in amino acids: CASSFEGRTTEAFF. The CDR3 region has the DNA TGCGCCAGCAGCTTCGAGGGAAGGACCACTGAAGCTTTCTTT. The rearrangement links TRBV5-1 to TRBJ1-1; no reliable D call. This CDR3 has 14 residues. Germline V gene sequence: CDR1 SGHRS, CDR2 YFSETQ. Trimming took 2 bases from V and 4 from J, leaving 12 bases between them.

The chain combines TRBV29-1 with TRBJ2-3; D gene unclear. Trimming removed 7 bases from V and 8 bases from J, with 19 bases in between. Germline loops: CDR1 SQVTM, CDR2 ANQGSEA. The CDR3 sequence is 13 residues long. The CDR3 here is CSARWAFLGTQYF. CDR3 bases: TGCAGCGCAAGATGGGCTTTTCTTGGTACGCAGTATTTT.

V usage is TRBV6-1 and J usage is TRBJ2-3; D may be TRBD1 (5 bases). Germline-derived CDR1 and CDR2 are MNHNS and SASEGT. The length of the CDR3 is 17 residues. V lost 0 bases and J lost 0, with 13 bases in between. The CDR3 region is CASSEAGLIKSTDTQYF. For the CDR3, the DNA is TGTGCCAGCAGTGAAGCGGGGCTCATCAAGAGCACAGATACGCAGTATTTT.

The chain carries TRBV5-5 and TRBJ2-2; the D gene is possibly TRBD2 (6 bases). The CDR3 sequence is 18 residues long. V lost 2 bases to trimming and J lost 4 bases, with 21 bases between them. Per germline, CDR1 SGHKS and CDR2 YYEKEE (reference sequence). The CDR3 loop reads CASSFASASWGGTGELFF. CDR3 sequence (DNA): TGTGCCAGCAGCTTTGCTAGCGCGTCATGGGGTGGCACCGGGGAGCTGTTTTTT.

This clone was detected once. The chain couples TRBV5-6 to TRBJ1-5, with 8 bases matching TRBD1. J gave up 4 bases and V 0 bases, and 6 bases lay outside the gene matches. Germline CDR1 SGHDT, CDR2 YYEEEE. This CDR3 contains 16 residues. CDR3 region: CASSLEWTGPNQPQHF. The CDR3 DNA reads TGTGCCAGCAGCTTGGAGTGGACAGGGCCTAATCAGCCCCAGCATTTT.

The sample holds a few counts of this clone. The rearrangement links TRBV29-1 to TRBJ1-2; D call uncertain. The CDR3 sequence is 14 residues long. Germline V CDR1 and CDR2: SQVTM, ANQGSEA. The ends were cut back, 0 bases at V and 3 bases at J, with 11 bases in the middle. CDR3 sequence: CSVEDLAADYGYTF. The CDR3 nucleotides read TGCAGCGTTGAAGATCTGGCGGCGGACTATGGCTACACCTTC.

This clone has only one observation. The DNA of the CDR3 is TGCGCCAGCAGTTGGGACGGAGGGGACACTGAAGCTTTCTTT. Its protein is CASSWDGGDTEAFF. This chain connects TRBV5-1 to TRBJ1-1; D is possibly TRBD1 (5 bases). Deletions cut 5 bases from V and 3 bases from J, with 14 bases between. Germline V CDR1 and CDR2: SGHRS, YFSETQ. The CDR3 totals 14 residues.

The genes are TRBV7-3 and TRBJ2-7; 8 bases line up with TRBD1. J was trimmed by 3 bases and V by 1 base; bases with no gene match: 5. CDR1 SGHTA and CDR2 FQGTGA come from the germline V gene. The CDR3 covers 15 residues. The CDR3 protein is CASSLNPGTGYEQYF. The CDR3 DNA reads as TGTGCCAGCAGCTTAAACCCCGGGACAGGCTACGAGCAGTACTTC.

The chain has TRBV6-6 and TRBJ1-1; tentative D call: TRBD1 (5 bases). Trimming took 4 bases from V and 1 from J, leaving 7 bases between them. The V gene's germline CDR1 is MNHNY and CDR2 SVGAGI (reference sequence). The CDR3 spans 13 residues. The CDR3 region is CASSFQGNTEAFF. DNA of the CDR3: TGTGCCAGCAGTTTCCAGGGGAACACTGAAGCTTTCTTT.

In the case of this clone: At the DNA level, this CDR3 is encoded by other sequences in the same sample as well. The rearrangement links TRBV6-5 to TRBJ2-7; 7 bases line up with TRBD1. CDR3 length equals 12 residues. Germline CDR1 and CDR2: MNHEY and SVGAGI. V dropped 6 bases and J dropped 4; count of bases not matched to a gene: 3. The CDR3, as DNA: TGTGCCAGCAGAACGACAGGGTACGAGCAGTACTTC. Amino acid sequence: CASRTTGYEQYF.

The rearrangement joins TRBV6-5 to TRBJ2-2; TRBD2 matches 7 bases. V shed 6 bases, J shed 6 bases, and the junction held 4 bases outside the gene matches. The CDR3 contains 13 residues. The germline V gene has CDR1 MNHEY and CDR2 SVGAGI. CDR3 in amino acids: CASRREFSGELFF. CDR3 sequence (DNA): TGTGCCAGCAGGCGGGAGTTCTCCGGGGAGCTGTTTTTT.

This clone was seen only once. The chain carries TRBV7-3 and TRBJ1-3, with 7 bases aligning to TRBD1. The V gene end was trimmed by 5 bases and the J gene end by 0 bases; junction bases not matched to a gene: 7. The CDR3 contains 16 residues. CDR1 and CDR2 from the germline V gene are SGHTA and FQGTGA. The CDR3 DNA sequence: TGTGCCAGCAGCCCTGGACAGGCCAGCTCTGGAAACACCATATATTTT. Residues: CASSPGQASSGNTIYF.

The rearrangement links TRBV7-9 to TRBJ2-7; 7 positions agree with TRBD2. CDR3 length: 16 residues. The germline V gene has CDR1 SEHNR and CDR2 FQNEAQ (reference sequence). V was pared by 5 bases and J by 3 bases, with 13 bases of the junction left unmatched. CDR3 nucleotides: TGTGCCAGCAGCCCTAATATCCGGACTAGGAACTACGAGCAGTACTTC. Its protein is CASSPNIRTRNYEQYF.

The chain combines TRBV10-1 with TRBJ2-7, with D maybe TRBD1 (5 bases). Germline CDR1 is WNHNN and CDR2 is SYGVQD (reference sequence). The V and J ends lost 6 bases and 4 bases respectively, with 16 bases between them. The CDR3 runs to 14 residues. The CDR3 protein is CASSMTDSAYEQYF. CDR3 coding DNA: TGCGCCAGCAGCATGACAGATTCGGCTTACGAGCAGTACTTC.

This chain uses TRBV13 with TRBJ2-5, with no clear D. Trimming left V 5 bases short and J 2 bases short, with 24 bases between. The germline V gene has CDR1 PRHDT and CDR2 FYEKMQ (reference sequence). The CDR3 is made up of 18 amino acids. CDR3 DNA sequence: TGTGCCAGCAGCCTAGAAATCGACACCAATCAATCACAAGAGACCCAGTACTTC. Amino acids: CASSLEIDTNQSQETQYF. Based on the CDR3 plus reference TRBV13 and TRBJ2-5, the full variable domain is AAGVIQSPRHLIKEKRETATLKCYPIPRHDTVYWYQQGPGQDPQFLISFYEKMQSDKGSIPDRFSAQQFSDYHSELNMSSLELGDSALYFCASSLEIDTNQSQETQYFGPGTRLLVL.

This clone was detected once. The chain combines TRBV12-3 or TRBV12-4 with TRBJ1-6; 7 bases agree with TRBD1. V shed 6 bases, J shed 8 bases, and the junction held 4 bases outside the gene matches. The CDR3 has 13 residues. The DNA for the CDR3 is TGTGCCAGCAGCGACAGGGTCGATTCACCCCTCCACTTT. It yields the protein CASSDRVDSPLHF.

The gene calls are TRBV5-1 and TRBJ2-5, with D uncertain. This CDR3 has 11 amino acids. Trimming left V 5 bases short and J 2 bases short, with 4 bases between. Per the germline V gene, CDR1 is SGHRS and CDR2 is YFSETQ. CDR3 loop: CASRRQETQYF. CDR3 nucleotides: TGCGCCAGCAGGAGACAAGAGACCCAGTACTTC.

The CDR3 here is CASMVTGGTGELFF. The CDR3 DNA reads as TGTGCCAGCATGGTGACAGGGGGGACCGGGGAGCTGTTTTTT. V usage is TRBV28 and J usage is TRBJ2-2; TRBD1 agrees at 9 bases. Germline loops: CDR1 MDHEN, CDR2 SYDVKM. Unmatched junction bases numbered 5, after V lost 7 bases and J lost 5 bases. The CDR3 is 14 amino acids.

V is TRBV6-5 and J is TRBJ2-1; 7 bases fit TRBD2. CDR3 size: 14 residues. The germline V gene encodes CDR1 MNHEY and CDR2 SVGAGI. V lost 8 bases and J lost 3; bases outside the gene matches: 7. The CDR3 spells CASWGERDYNEQFF. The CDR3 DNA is TGTGCCAGCTGGGGGGAGCGGGACTACAATGAGCAGTTCTTC.

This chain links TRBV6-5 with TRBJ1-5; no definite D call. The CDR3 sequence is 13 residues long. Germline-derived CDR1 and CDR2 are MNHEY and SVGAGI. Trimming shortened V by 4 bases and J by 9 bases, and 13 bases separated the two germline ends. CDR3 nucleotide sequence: TGTGCCAGCAGTTTCTCAGGCAGGTCGCCCCAGCATTTT. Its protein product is CASSFSGRSPQHF.

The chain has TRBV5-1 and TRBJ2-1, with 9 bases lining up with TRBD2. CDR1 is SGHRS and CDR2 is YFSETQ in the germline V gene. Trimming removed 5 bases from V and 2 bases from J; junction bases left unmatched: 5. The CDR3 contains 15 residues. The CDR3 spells CASRIAGAAYNEQFF. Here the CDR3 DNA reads TGCGCCAGCAGGATAGCGGGGGCGGCCTACAATGAGCAGTTCTTC.

The CDR3 loop reads CASSTFHSSGANVLTF. The CDR3 DNA follows: TGTGCCAGTAGTACCTTCCATAGCTCTGGGGCCAACGTCCTGACTTTC. The rearrangement joins TRBV19 to TRBJ2-6; no clear D gene. Trimming took off 4 bases at V and 0 bases at J, with 10 bases between the two ends. Per germline, CDR1 LNHDA and CDR2 SQIVND (reference sequence). The CDR3 totals 16 residues.

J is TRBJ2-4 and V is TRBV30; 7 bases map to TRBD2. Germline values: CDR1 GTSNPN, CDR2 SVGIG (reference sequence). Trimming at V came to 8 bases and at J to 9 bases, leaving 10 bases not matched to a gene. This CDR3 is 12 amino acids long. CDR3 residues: CALGGELGIQYF. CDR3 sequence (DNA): TGTGCCCTGGGGGGGGAGCTGGGCATTCAGTACTTC. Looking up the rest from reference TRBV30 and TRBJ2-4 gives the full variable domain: SQTIHQWPATLVQPVGSPLSLECTVEGTSNPNLYWYRQAAGRGLQLLFYSVGIGQISSEVPQNLSASRPQDRQFILSSKKLLLSDSGFYLCALGGELGIQYFGAGTRLSVL.

The CDR3 here is CASSSLSGDGYTF. In DNA form, the CDR3 reads TGTGCCAGCAGCTCACTATCGGGGGATGGCTACACCTTC. The V and J genes are TRBV7-9 and TRBJ1-2; TRBD1 might be the D (5 bases). Germline V gives CDR1 SEHNR, CDR2 FQNEAQ (reference sequence). Trimming took 4 bases from V and 6 from J, leaving 12 bases between them. The CDR3 runs 13 residues.

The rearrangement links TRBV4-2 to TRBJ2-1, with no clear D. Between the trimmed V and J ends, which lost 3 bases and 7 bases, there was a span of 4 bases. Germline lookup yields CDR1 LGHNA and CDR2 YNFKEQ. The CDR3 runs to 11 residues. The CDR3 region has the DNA TGTGCCAGCAGCCAGAGAAATGAGCAGTTCTTC. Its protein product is CASSQRNEQFF.

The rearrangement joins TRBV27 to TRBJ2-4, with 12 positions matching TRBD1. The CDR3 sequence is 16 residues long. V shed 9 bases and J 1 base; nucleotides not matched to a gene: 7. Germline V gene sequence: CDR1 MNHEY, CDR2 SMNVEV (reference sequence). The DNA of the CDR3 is TGTGCCAGGCCGGGACAGGGGGCGGGGGCCAAAAACATTCAGTACTTC. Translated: CARPGQGAGAKNIQYF.

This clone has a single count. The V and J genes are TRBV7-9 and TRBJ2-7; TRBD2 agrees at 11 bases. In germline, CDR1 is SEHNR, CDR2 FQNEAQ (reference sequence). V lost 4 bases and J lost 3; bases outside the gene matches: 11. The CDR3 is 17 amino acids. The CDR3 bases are TGTGCCAGCAGCTCCCTCGGAGGGACTAGCGGCGACTACGAGCAGTACTTC. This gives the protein CASSSLGGTSGDYEQYF.